This entry describes one T cell receptor (beta chain). Its target is unknown. The CDR3 is 12 residues long. With 8 bases clipped from V and 3 bases from J, the junction kept 1 base outside the gene matches. Germline loops: CDR1 MNHEY, CDR2 SMNVEV (reference sequence). TCRdb's table, derived via immunoSEQ multiplex PCR, lists solely in-frame clones and lacks some. The table records over 950,000 clones, 77% of them present only once. This specimen comes from a study of shared clonotypes between healthy human individuals. The wider study: Used for every donor were three CD4 naive, three CD4 memory, two CD8 naive and one CD8 memory plate.

Notes on the study in general: Naive subsets generally exceeded memory subsets in estimated richness.

V is TRBV27 and J is TRBJ2-5; 9 bases are a match to TRBD1. The sample consisted of memory CD4+ T cells from PBMCs. Subset noted: CD45RA-negative fraction. The clonotype was recovered from a man younger than 35 in good health. Some clones in this sample may be carry-over from other donors' samples. CDR3 DNA: TGTGCCAGCCGGGACAGGGAAGAGACCCAGTACTTC. Residues: CASRDREETQYF.